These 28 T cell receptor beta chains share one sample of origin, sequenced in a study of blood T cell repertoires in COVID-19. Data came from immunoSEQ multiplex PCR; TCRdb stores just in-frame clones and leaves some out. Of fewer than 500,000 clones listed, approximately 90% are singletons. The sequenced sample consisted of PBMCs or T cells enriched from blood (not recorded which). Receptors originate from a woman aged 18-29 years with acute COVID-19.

CDR3 nucleotides: TGTGCCAGTAACCAGGGGAATAGCAATCAGCCCCAGCATTTT. This translates into CASNQGNSNQPQHF. The V and J genes are TRBV19 and TRBJ1-5; a possible D gene is TRBD1 (6 bases). Per germline, CDR1 LNHDA and CDR2 SQIVND (reference sequence). Trimming shortened V by 7 bases and J by 0 bases, and 10 bases separated the two germline ends. The CDR3 is 14 amino acids. The variable domain in full, completed from reference TRBV19 and TRBJ1-5, reads DGGITQSPKYLFRKEGQNVTLSCEQNLNHDAMYWYRQDPGQGLRLIYYSQIVNDFQKGDIAEGYSVSREKKESFPLTVTSAQKNPTAFYLCASNQGNSNQPQHFGDGTRLSIL.

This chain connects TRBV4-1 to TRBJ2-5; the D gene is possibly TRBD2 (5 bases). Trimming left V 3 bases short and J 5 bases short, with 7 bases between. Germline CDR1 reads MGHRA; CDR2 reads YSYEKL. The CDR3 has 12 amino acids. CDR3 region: CASSQTGETQYF. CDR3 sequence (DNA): TGCGCCAGCAGCCAGACGGGGGAGACCCAGTACTTC.

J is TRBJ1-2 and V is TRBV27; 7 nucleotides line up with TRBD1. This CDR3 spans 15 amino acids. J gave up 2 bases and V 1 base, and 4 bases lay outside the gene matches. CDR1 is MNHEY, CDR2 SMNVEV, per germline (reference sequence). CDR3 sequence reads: CASSLLKTGNYGYTF. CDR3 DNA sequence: TGTGCCAGCAGTTTATTGAAGACAGGGAACTATGGCTACACCTTC.

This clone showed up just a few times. The DNA for the CDR3 is TGTGCCAGCAGTTACTCGGGAATTAGCGAAGAGACCCAGTACTTC. This encodes CASSYSGISEETQYF. The rearrangement uses TRBV6-5 and TRBJ2-5, with D maybe TRBD2 (5 bases). Between the trimmed V and J ends, which lost 0 bases and 3 bases, there was a span of 11 bases. Germline-derived CDR1 and CDR2 are MNHEY and SVGAGI. This CDR3 contains 15 residues.

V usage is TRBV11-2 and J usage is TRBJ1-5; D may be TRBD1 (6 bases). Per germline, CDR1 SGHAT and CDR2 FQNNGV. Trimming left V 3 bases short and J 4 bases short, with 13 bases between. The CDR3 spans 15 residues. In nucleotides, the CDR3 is TGTGCCAGCAGCTTGGCCAGAGGGGGAAATCAGCCCCAGCATTTT. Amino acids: CASSLARGGNQPQHF.

As DNA, the CDR3 is TGTGCTAGTCACAGGAACACCGGGGAGCTGTTTTTT. Encoded protein: CASHRNTGELFF. The genes are TRBV12-5 and TRBJ2-2; no firm D call. V was trimmed by 8 bases and J by 1 base, leaving 5 bases between them. The CDR3 runs to 12 residues. Germline-derived CDR1 and CDR2 are LGHNT and FRNRAP.

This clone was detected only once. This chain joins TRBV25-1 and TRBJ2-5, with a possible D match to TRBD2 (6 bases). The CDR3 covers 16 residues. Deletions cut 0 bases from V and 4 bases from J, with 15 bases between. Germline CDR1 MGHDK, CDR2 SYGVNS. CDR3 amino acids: CASSEYIGGFGETQYF. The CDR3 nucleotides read TGTGCCAGCAGTGAATATATCGGGGGTTTTGGAGAGACCCAGTACTTC.

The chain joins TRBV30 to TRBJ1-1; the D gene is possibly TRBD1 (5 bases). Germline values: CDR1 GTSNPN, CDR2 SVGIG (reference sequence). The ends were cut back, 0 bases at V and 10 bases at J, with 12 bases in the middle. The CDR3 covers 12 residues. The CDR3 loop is CAWSVHGGVAFF. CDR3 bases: TGTGCCTGGAGTGTACACGGGGGTGTAGCTTTCTTT. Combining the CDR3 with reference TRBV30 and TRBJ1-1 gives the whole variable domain SQTIHQWPATLVQPVGSPLSLECTVEGTSNPNLYWYRQAAGRGLQLLFYSVGIGQISSEVPQNLSASRPQDRQFILSSKKLLLSDSGFYLCAWSVHGGVAFFGQGTRLTVV.

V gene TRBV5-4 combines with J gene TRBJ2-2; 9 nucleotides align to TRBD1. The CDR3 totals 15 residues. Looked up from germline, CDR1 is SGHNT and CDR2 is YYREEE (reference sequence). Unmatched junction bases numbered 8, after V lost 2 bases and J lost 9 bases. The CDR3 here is CASSFRDRVYRELFF. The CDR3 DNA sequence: TGTGCCAGCAGCTTCCGGGACAGGGTTTACCGGGAGCTGTTTTTT.

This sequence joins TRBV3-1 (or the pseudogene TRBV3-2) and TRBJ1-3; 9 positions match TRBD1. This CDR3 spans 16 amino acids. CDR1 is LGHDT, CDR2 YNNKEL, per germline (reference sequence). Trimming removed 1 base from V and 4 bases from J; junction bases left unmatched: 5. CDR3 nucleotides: TGTGCCAGCAGCCAAGTTCACAGGGGGCAAGGAAACACCATATATTTT. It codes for CASSQVHRGQGNTIYF.

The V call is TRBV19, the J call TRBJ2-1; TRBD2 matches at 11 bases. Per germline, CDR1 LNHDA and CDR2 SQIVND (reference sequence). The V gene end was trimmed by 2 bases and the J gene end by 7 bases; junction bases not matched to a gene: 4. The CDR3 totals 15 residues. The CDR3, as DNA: TGTGCCAGTAGTATACAGACTAGCGGGGTGAATGAGCAGTTCTTC. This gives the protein CASSIQTSGVNEQFF.

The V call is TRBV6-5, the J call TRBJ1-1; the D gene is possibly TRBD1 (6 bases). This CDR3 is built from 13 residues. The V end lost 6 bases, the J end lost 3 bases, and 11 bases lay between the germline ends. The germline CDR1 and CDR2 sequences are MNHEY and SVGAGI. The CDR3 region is CASSPGQHTEAFF. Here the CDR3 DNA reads TGTGCCAGCAGCCCCGGACAGCACACTGAAGCTTTCTTT.

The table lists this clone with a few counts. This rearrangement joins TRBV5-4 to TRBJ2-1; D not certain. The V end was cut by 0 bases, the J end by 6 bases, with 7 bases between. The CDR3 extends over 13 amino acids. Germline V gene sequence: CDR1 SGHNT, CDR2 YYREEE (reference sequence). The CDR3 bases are TGTGCCAGCAGCTTGGGAGCTAGCAATGAGCAGTTCTTC. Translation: CASSLGASNEQFF.

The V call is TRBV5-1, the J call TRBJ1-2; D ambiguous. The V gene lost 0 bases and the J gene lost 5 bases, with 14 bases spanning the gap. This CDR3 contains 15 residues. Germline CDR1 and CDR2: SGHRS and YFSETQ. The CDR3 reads CASSLEAPPTYGYTF. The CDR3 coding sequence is TGCGCCAGCAGCTTGGAGGCCCCTCCGACATATGGCTACACCTTC.

The CDR3, as DNA: TGTGCCAGCAGTGCTGGGGCAGGGGGCACCGGGGAGCTGTTTTTT. This translates into CASSAGAGGTGELFF. The gene calls are TRBV2 and TRBJ2-2, with 7 bases lining up with TRBD1. Germline V CDR1 and CDR2: SNHLY, FYNNEI. CDR3 size: 15 residues. Trimming took 4 bases from V and 4 from J; bases not matched to a gene: 6.

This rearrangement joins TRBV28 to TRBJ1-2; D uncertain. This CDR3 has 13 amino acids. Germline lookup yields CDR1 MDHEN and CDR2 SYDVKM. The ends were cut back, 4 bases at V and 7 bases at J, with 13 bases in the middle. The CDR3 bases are TGTGCCAGCAGTTACCCGCCCTCGGGTGGCTACACCTTC. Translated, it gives CASSYPPSGGYTF.

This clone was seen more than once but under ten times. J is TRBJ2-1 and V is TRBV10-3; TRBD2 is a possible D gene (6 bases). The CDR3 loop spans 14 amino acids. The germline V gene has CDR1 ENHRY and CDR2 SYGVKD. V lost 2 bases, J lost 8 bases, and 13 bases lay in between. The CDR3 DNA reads TGTGCCATCAGTGAGCCCCTGCGGGACGATGAGCAGTTCTTC. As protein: CAISEPLRDDEQFF.

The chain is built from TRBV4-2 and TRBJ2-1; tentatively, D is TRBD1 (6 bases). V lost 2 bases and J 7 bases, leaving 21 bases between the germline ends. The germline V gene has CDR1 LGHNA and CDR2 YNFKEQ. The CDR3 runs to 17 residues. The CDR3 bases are TGTGCCAGCAGCCAAAGTACTACAGGGAATGTAGGGAATGAGCAGTTCTTC. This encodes CASSQSTTGNVGNEQFF.

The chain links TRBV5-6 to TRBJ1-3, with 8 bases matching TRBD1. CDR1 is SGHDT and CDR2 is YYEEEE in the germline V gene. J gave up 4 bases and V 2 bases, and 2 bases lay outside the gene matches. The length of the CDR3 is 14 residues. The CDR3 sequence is CASSFRGQGNTIYF. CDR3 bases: TGTGCCAGCAGCTTCAGGGGGCAGGGAAACACCATATATTTT.

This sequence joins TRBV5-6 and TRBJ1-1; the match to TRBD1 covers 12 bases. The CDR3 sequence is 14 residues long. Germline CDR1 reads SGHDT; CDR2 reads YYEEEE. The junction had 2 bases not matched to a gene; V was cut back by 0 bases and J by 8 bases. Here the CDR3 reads CASSLGDRGLEAFF. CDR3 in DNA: TGTGCCAGCAGCTTGGGGGACAGGGGGCTCGAAGCTTTCTTT.

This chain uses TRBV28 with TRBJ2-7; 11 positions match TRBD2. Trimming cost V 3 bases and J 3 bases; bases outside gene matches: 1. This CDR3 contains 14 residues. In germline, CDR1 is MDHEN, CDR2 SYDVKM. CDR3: CASSFLAGGYEQYF. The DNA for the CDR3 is TGTGCCAGCAGTTTTCTAGCGGGAGGCTACGAGCAGTACTTC.

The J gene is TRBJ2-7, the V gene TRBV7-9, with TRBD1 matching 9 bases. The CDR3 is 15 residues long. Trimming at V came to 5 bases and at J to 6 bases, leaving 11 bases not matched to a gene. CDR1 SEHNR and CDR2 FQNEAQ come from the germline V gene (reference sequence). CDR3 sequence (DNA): TGTGCCAGCAGCCCCCACCGGGACAGGGACGGCGAGCAGTACTTC. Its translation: CASSPHRDRDGEQYF. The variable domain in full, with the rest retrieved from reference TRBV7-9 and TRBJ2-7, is DTGVSQNPRHKITKRGQNVTFRCDPISEHNRLYWYRQTLGQGPEFLTYFQNEAQLEKSRLLSDRFSAERPKGSFSTLEIQRTEQGDSAMYLCASSPHRDRDGEQYFGPGTRLTVT.

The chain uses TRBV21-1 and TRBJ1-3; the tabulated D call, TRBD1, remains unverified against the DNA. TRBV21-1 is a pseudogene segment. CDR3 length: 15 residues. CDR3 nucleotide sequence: TGTGCCAGCAGCAAAGAAGACAGTGCCCGACACACCATATATTTT. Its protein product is CASSKEDSARHTIYF.

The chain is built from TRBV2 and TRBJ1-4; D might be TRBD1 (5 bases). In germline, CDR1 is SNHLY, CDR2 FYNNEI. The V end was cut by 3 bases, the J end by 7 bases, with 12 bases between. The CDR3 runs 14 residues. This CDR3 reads CASSDKGYPEKLFF. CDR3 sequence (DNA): TGTGCCAGCAGTGATAAGGGGTATCCTGAAAAACTGTTTTTT.

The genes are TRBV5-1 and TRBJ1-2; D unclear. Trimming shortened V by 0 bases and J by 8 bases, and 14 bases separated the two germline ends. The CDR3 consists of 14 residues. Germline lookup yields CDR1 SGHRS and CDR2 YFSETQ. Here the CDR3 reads CASSLVGPEGGYTF. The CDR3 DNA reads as TGCGCCAGCAGCTTGGTTGGTCCGGAGGGCGGCTACACCTTC.

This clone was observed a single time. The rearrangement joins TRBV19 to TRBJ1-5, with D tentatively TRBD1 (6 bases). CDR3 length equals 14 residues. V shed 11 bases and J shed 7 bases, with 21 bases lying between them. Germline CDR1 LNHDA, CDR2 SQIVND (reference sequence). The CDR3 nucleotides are TGTGCCTCGGACAGAGTCGGGCCGCAACAGCCCCAGCATTTT. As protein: CASDRVGPQQPQHF.

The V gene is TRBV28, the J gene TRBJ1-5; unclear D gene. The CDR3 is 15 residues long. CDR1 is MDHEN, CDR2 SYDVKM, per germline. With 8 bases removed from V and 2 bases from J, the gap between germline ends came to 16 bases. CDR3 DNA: TGTGCCAGCCTCCCTTTGGCTGGAGGCAATCAGCCCCAGCATTTT. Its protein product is CASLPLAGGNQPQHF.

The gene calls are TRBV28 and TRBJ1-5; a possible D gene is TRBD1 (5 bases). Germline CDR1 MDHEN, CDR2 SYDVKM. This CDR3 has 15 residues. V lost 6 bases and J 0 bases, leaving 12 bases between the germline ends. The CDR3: CASRRTLVSNQPQHF. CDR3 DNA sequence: TGTGCCAGCAGGAGGACACTGGTTAGCAATCAGCCCCAGCATTTT.